The source of this T cell receptor beta chain is a study of blood T cell repertoires in COVID-19. Produced via immunoSEQ multiplex PCR; TCRdb's table is partial and in-frame only. Found here are approximately 240,000 clones, 80% to 95% of them singletons; the top ten hold about 0.8%. Trimming left V 11 bases short and J 6 bases short, with 16 bases between. The CDR3 has 13 residues. This clonotype originated in a young man with COVID-19, enrolled during active disease. The chain combines TRBV12-3 or TRBV12-4 with TRBJ2-2, with TRBD2 as a possible D gene (5 bases). Sequences were obtained from peripheral blood. CDR3 residues: CAVKETRAGELFF. For the CDR3, the DNA is TGTGCCGTCAAGGAGACGAGGGCCGGGGAGCTGTTTTTT.